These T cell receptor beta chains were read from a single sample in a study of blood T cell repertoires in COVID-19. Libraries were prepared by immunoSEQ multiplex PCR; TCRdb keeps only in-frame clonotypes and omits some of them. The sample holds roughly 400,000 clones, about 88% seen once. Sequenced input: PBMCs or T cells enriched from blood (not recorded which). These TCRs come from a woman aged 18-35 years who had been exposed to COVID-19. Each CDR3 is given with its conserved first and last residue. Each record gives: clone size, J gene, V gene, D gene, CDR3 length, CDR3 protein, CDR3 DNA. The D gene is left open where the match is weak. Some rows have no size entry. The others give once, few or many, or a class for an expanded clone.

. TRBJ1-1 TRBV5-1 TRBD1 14 CASSRGTENTEAFF TGCGCCAGCAGCAGAGGGACAGAGAACACTGAAGCTTTCTTT
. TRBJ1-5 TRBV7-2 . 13 CASSLTSIQPQHF TGTGCCAGCAGCCTAACCTCAATCCAGCCCCAGCATTTT
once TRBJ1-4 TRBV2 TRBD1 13 CAQGGQGHEKLFF TGTGCCCAGGGGGGACAGGGGCATGAAAAACTGTTTTTT
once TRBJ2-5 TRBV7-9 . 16 CASSLGGRDWQETQYF TGTGCCAGCAGCTTAGGGGGCCGGGACTGGCAAGAGACCCAGTACTTC
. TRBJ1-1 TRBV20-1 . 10 CSAGQLEAFF TGCAGTGCTGGACAGCTTGAAGCTTTCTTT
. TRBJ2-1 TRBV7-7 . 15 CASSLRDFRPNEQFF TGTGCCAGCAGCTTACGGGACTTCCGACCCAATGAGCAGTTCTTC
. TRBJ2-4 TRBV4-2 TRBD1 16 CASSQQDRGAKNIQYF TGTGCCAGCAGCCAACAGGACAGGGGGGCCAAAAACATTCAGTACTTC
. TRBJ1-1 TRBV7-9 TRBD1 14 CASSLGQGHTEAFF TGTGCCAGCAGCCTCGGACAGGGTCACACTGAAGCTTTCTTT
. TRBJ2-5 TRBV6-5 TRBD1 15 CASRPGQGVYGTQYF TGTGCCAGCAGACCCGGACAGGGTGTTTACGGGACCCAGTACTTC
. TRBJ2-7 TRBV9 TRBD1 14 CASGLGTGSYEQYF TGTGCCAGCGGGCTAGGGACAGGGTCCTACGAGCAGTACTTC
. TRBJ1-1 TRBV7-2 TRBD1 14 CASSFRPGGTEAFF TGTGCCAGCAGCTTTCGTCCAGGGGGCACTGAAGCTTTCTTT
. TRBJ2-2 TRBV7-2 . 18 CASSSPEWGVEGTGELFF TGTGCCAGCAGCTCTCCGGAGTGGGGAGTCGAGGGCACCGGGGAGCTGTTTTTT
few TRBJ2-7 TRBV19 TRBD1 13 CASSKDRDYEQYF TGTGCCAGTAGTAAGGACAGGGACTACGAGCAGTACTTC
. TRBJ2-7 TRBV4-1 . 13 CASSQGRGTEQYF TGCGCCAGCAGCCAAGGACGGGGAACCGAGCAGTACTTC
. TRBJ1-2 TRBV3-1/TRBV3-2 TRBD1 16 CASSQDTTGRNYGYTF TGTGCCAGCAGCCAAGATACGACAGGGAGAAACTATGGCTACACCTTC
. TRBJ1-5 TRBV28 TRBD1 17 CASSLLAGTGGRQPQHF TGTGCCAGCAGTTTACTAGCCGGGACAGGGGGCAGGCAGCCCCAGCATTTT
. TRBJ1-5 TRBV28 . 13 CASEVVSNQPQHF TGTGCCAGCGAGGTGGTAAGCAATCAGCCCCAGCATTTT
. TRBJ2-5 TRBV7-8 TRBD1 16 CASSLSDTGGQETQYF TGTGCCAGCAGCCTCTCGGACACAGGGGGCCAAGAGACCCAGTACTTC
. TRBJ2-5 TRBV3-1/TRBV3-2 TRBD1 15 CASSQVWTGEETQYF TGTGCCAGCAGCCAAGTCTGGACAGGTGAAGAGACCCAGTACTTC
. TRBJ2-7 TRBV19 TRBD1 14 CASSSTGVNYEQYF TGTGCCAGTAGTTCGACAGGGGTAAATTACGAGCAGTACTTC
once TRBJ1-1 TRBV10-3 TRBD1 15 CAIKGANRQNTEAFF TGTGCCATCAAGGGGGCCAACAGGCAGAACACTGAAGCTTTCTTT
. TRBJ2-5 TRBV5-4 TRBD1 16 CASSWDRGLDKETQYF TGTGCCAGCAGCTGGGACAGGGGCCTAGACAAAGAGACCCAGTACTTC
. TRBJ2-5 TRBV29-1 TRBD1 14 CSVDRDREQETQYF TGCAGCGTTGACCGGGACAGGGAGCAAGAGACCCAGTACTTC